The 30 T cell receptor beta chains in this list originate from one sample, sequenced in a study of blood T cell repertoires in COVID-19. TCRdb keeps only in-frame clones here, not all; method: immunoSEQ multiplex PCR. The profile shows about 140,000 clones, approximately 85% of them singletons. The source material was peripheral blood. These receptors were collected from a man aged 50 or older with acute or convalescent COVID-19.

CDR3 in DNA: TGTGCCAGCAGCTTAGGGCTAGCGGGGGACAATGAGCAGTTCTTC. This translates into CASSLGLAGDNEQFF. J is TRBJ2-1 and V is TRBV11-2; 10 nucleotides match TRBD2. In germline, CDR1 is SGHAT, CDR2 FQNNGV. The CDR3 covers 15 residues. J lost 5 bases, V lost 1 base, and 2 bases had no gene match.

V usage is TRBV18 and J usage is TRBJ1-3; possibly TRBD1 for D (5 bases). The CDR3 length is 14 residues. CDR1 is KGHSH, CDR2 LQKENI, per germline. With 3 bases removed from V and 1 base from J, the gap between germline ends came to 7 bases. In nucleotides, the CDR3 is TGTGCCAGCTCACCCCAGGGTTCTGGAAACACCATATATTTT. As protein: CASSPQGSGNTIYF.

The chain recombines TRBV11-2 with TRBJ1-1; D call uncertain. Germline lookup yields CDR1 SGHAT and CDR2 FQNNGV. CDR3 length: 14 amino acids. The V and J ends lost 2 bases and 0 bases respectively, with 7 bases between them. CDR3 DNA sequence: TGTGCCAGCAGCTTAAATCAGGTGAACACTGAAGCTTTCTTT. Amino acid sequence: CASSLNQVNTEAFF. The full variable domain, completed using reference TRBV11-2 and TRBJ1-1, is EAGVAQSPRYKIIEKRQSVAFWCNPISGHATLYWYQQILGQGPKLLIQFQNNGVVDDSQLPKDRFSAERLKGVDSTLKIQPAKLEDSAVYLCASSLNQVNTEAFFGQGTRLTVV.

The chain links TRBV10-1 to TRBJ1-1, with 10 bases that match TRBD1. Germline CDR1 WNHNN, CDR2 SYGVQD (reference sequence). Trimming took 8 bases from V and 4 from J; bases not matched to a gene: 7. The CDR3 totals 14 residues. The CDR3: CASGTGAKGTEAFF. The CDR3 DNA is TGCGCCAGCGGGACAGGGGCAAAGGGCACTGAAGCTTTCTTT.

The chain links TRBV9 to TRBJ2-2, with D unclear. Germline CDR1 is SGDLS and CDR2 is YYNGEE. CDR3 length: 15 residues. V dropped 6 bases and J dropped 0 bases, with 12 bases sitting between them. CDR3 sequence: CASTRPGTNTGELFF. CDR3 nucleotide sequence: TGTGCCAGCACCCGTCCGGGTACGAACACCGGGGAGCTGTTTTTT.

V usage is TRBV10-1 and J usage is TRBJ2-1; a possible D gene is TRBD2 (5 bases). Trimming removed 6 bases from V and 4 bases from J, with 10 bases in between. This CDR3 comprises 13 residues. Germline CDR1 and CDR2: WNHNN and SYGVQD (reference sequence). The CDR3 DNA follows: TGCGCCAGCAGCGGGGAAGCGTACAATGAGCAGTTCTTC. This translates into CASSGEAYNEQFF.

V and J are TRBV28 and TRBJ1-3; D is uncertain. Deletions cut 8 bases from V and 2 bases from J, with 7 bases between. This CDR3 is 12 amino acids long. Germline-derived CDR1 and CDR2 are MDHEN and SYDVKM. For the CDR3, the DNA is TGTGCCAGCTCCGTTCCTGGAAACACCATATATTTT. Its protein product is CASSVPGNTIYF.

This clone was observed once. The chain links TRBV29-1 to TRBJ2-7; D might be TRBD1 (5 bases). The germline gives CDR1 SQVTM, CDR2 ANQGSEA. V shed 3 bases and J shed 5 bases, with 11 bases lying between them. The CDR3 consists of 12 residues. CDR3 loop: CSVDSQGHEQYF. As DNA, the CDR3 is TGCAGCGTTGATTCGCAGGGCCACGAGCAGTACTTC.

This clone appeared a single time. The rearrangement links TRBV9 to TRBJ2-5; 13 bases align to TRBD2. The V gene's germline CDR1 is SGDLS and CDR2 YYNGEE. Trimming removed 4 bases from V and 4 bases from J; junction bases left unmatched: 7. This CDR3 has 16 amino acids. CDR3: CASSSLAGGPGETQYF. The DNA of the CDR3 is TGTGCCAGCAGCTCACTAGCGGGGGGGCCTGGAGAGACCCAGTACTTC.

This sequence joins TRBV19 and TRBJ2-5, with TRBD1 matching 7 bases. The trim removed 2 bases at V and 5 bases at J, leaving 5 bases unmatched. The CDR3 length is 14 residues. Germline values: CDR1 LNHDA, CDR2 SQIVND (reference sequence). The DNA for the CDR3 is TGTGCCAGTAGTATAACAGGGGTGGGTGAGACCCAGTACTTC. This codes for CASSITGVGETQYF. The full variable domain, rest sourced from reference TRBV19 and TRBJ2-5, is DGGITQSPKYLFRKEGQNVTLSCEQNLNHDAMYWYRQDPGQGLRLIYYSQIVNDFQKGDIAEGYSVSREKKESFPLTVTSAQKNPTAFYLCASSITGVGETQYFGPGTRLLVL.

The chain employs TRBV23-1 and TRBJ2-1, with 12 bases matching TRBD2. TRBV23-1 is an open reading frame, and its role is uncertain. With V trimmed by 6 bases and J by 7 bases, 4 bases remained unmatched. The CDR3 length is 14 residues. CDR3 region: CASRLAGGINEQFF. CDR3 sequence (DNA): TGCGCCAGCAGACTAGCGGGGGGCATAAATGAGCAGTTCTTC.

The V call is TRBV6-5, the J call TRBJ2-7, with 7 bases identical to TRBD1. Trimming took 2 bases from V and 1 from J; bases not matched to a gene: 5. The germline V gene has CDR1 MNHEY and CDR2 SVGAGI. There are 15 residues in the CDR3. The CDR3 loop reads CASSYGTDTSYEQYF. Written as DNA, the CDR3 is TGTGCCAGCAGTTACGGGACAGACACTTCCTACGAGCAGTACTTC.

The chain has TRBV18 and TRBJ1-6; 7 bases line up with TRBD1. The V gene's germline CDR1 is KGHSH and CDR2 LQKENI. This CDR3 contains 14 residues. The V and J ends lost 4 bases and 10 bases, in that order; junction bases with no gene match: 7. The DNA of the CDR3 is TGTGCCAGCTCACTCGGGACAGTTGAATCACCCCTCCACTTT. This encodes CASSLGTVESPLHF.

The chain uses TRBV19 and TRBJ1-2; 8 nucleotides match TRBD1. The germline gives CDR1 LNHDA, CDR2 SQIVND (reference sequence). Unmatched junction bases numbered 6, after V lost 3 bases and J lost 0 bases. CDR3 length equals 16 residues. CDR3 sequence reads: CASSIGTGRTNYGYTF. CDR3 bases: TGTGCCAGTAGTATCGGGACAGGCAGGACTAACTATGGCTACACCTTC.

The chain carries TRBV24-1 and TRBJ2-2; 7 bases are a match to TRBD1. Losses at the gene ends were 7 bases for V and 6 bases for J; bases not matched to a gene: 13. The CDR3 covers 16 residues. Germline V CDR1 and CDR2: KGHDR, SFDVKD. The CDR3 sequence is CATSKPGTDAPGELFF. The CDR3 DNA reads as TGTGCCACCAGCAAGCCCGGGACAGACGCCCCCGGGGAGCTGTTTTTT.

This sequence joins TRBV4-1 and TRBJ2-5; 9 positions agree with TRBD1. CDR3 length: 16 amino acids. V trimming: 3 bases; J trimming: 3 bases; junction bases outside the gene matches: 8. Germline V gene data show CDR1 as MGHRA and CDR2 as YSYEKL. The DNA of the CDR3 is TGCGCCAGCAGCCATTTAACAGGGGGCGCAGAAGAGACCCAGTACTTC. This translates into CASSHLTGGAEETQYF.

V is TRBV12-3 or TRBV12-4 and J is TRBJ1-1, with D hard to call. V lost 6 bases and J 6 bases, leaving 11 bases between the germline ends. This CDR3 is 12 amino acids long. The CDR3 loop reads CASSPGWPEAFF. The CDR3 bases are TGTGCCAGCAGCCCCGGGTGGCCTGAAGCTTTCTTT.

This clone was observed a handful of times. The V call is TRBV6-5, the J call TRBJ2-3, with TRBD2 as a possible D gene (7 bases). Trimming shortened V by 2 bases and J by 9 bases, and 15 bases separated the two germline ends. Per the germline V gene, CDR1 is MNHEY and CDR2 is SVGAGI. There are 14 residues in the CDR3. CDR3 residues: CASSYGGAGETQYF. CDR3 DNA sequence: TGTGCCAGCAGTTACGGGGGGGCGGGAGAAACGCAGTATTTT.

V is TRBV29-1 and J is TRBJ2-4; D is ambiguous. V was cut by 0 bases and J by 1 base, with 10 bases left in between. The CDR3 contains 15 residues. The V gene's germline CDR1 is SQVTM and CDR2 ANQGSEA. This CDR3 is CSVEERSRAKNIQYF. As DNA, the CDR3 is TGCAGCGTTGAAGAACGCTCTAGGGCCAAAAACATTCAGTACTTC.

The chain links TRBV19 to TRBJ1-2, with D perhaps matching TRBD1 (6 bases). Trimming removed 4 bases from V and 8 bases from J, with 11 bases in between. CDR1 LNHDA and CDR2 SQIVND come from the germline V gene (reference sequence). The CDR3 is 12 amino acids. CDR3 residues: CASSNTGRGYTF. Here the CDR3 DNA reads TGTGCCAGTAGTAATACAGGGCGAGGCTACACCTTC.

This chain connects TRBV12-3 or TRBV12-4 to TRBJ2-3, with D tentatively TRBD2 (5 bases). The CDR3 covers 13 residues. V was pared by 8 bases and J by 0 bases, with 9 bases between. The chain's CDR3 is CASRRGSTDTQYF. CDR3 DNA sequence: TGTGCCAGCCGACGGGGTAGCACAGATACGCAGTATTTT.

The rearrangement uses TRBV5-1 and TRBJ1-1; no firm D call. This CDR3 region has 13 residues. Germline V CDR1 and CDR2: SGHRS, YFSETQ. The V end lost 2 bases, the J end lost 4 bases, and 9 bases lay between the germline ends. The CDR3 here is CASSFNFLTEAFF. CDR3 bases: TGCGCCAGCAGCTTTAATTTCCTCACTGAAGCTTTCTTT.

The sample holds one count of this clone. The V gene is TRBV9, the J gene TRBJ1-4, with 9 bases fitting TRBD1. Trimming removed 0 bases from V and 0 bases from J; junction bases left unmatched: 12. The CDR3 spans 20 residues. Germline V gene data show CDR1 as SGDLS and CDR2 as YYNGEE. The CDR3: CASSVGTGGGLGATNEKLFF. In DNA, the CDR3 is TGTGCCAGCAGCGTAGGCACAGGGGGCGGTCTGGGTGCAACTAATGAAAAACTGTTTTTT.

The chain has TRBV27 and TRBJ1-2; no clear D gene. Germline V gene sequence: CDR1 MNHEY, CDR2 SMNVEV (reference sequence). The CDR3 has 13 residues. The germline V and J ends were trimmed by 3 bases and 2 bases, with 7 bases remaining between them. For the CDR3, the DNA is TGTGCCAGCAGTTTTAGGGAGAACTATGGCTACACCTTC. It codes for CASSFRENYGYTF.

The genes are TRBV7-9 and TRBJ2-1; a possible D gene is TRBD2 (6 bases). This CDR3 is built from 16 residues. Germline V gives CDR1 SEHNR, CDR2 FQNEAQ (reference sequence). V shed 5 bases and J shed 4 bases, with 18 bases lying between them. The CDR3 sequence: CASSVRRGTIYNEQFF. For the CDR3, the DNA is TGTGCCAGCAGCGTCCGGCGCGGGACGATATACAATGAGCAGTTCTTC.

Worth noting for this clone: The sample carries other DNA sequences with the same CDR3. V and J are TRBV5-1 and TRBJ2-7; D may be TRBD1 (6 bases). The CDR3 has 14 amino acids. In germline, CDR1 is SGHRS, CDR2 YFSETQ. V lost 2 bases, J lost 3 bases, and 12 bases lay in between. CDR3 residues: CASSLGGQSYEQYF. The CDR3 coding sequence is TGCGCCAGCAGCTTAGGAGGACAGAGCTACGAGCAGTACTTC.

CDR3 in amino acids: CASRGQGGNTEAFF. In DNA, the CDR3 is TGTGCCAGCAGGGGACAGGGCGGGAACACTGAAGCTTTCTTT. The gene calls are TRBV7-3 and TRBJ1-1, with TRBD1 matching 9 bases. Germline V CDR1 and CDR2: SGHTA, FQGTGA. The CDR3 length is 14 residues. J lost 1 base, V lost 6 bases, and 3 bases had no gene match.

The V and J genes are TRBV9 and TRBJ1-4, with TRBD1 as a possible D gene (5 bases). The V end was cut by 0 bases, the J end by 5 bases, with 14 bases between. Germline V lookup: CDR1 SGDLS, CDR2 YYNGEE. This CDR3 is built from 16 residues. DNA for the CDR3: TGTGCCAGCAGCGTAGGGACACCCCTCGGGAATGAAAAACTGTTTTTT. Translating gives CASSVGTPLGNEKLFF.

This clone was recorded only once. The chain combines TRBV5-1 with TRBJ2-2; 10 bases align to TRBD1. The CDR3 loop spans 22 amino acids. Unmatched junction bases numbered 22, after V lost 1 base and J lost 4 bases. The germline gives CDR1 SGHRS, CDR2 YFSETQ. The CDR3 loop reads CASSLRETAPGQGKASTGELFF. The CDR3 DNA reads as TGCGCCAGCAGCTTGAGGGAGACGGCGCCGGGACAGGGGAAAGCGAGCACCGGGGAGCTGTTTTTT.

This chain links TRBV5-6 with TRBJ2-3; 11 bases match TRBD1. CDR1 is SGHDT and CDR2 is YYEEEE in the germline V gene. V shed 0 bases and J 2 bases; nucleotides not matched to a gene: 2. The CDR3 is 16 amino acids. CDR3 in amino acids: CASSLGDRGNTDTQYF. For the CDR3, the DNA is TGTGCCAGCAGCTTGGGGGACAGGGGGAACACAGATACGCAGTATTTT.